Below are 21 T cell receptor beta chains sequenced from a single sample in a study of blood T cell repertoires in COVID-19. TCRdb's table, derived via immunoSEQ multiplex PCR, lists solely in-frame clones and lacks some. Of 250,000 to 400,000 clones listed, over 85% are singletons. What was sequenced was PBMCs or T cells enriched from blood (not recorded which). The receptors were gathered from a man between 60 and 70 years old who had recovered from COVID-19.

Turning to this clone: A junction boundary mismatches the germline segment, possibly from a read error. The chain has TRBV18 and TRBJ2-1, with no clear D. The CDR3 loop spans 12 amino acids. Germline-derived CDR1 and CDR2 are KGHSH and LQKENI. The CDR3 region has the DNA TGTGCCAGCTCACCAGAGAGTAATGGGCAGTTCTTC. Translated, it gives CASSPESNGQFF.

This chain connects TRBV3-1 (or the pseudogene TRBV3-2) to TRBJ2-3; TRBD2 matches 10 bases. CDR3 length: 17 amino acids. Germline assignment: CDR1 LGHDT and CDR2 YNNKEL (reference sequence). V lost 4 bases, J lost 4 bases, and 11 bases stayed unmatched. The CDR3: CASSPWGAGGPADTQYF. In nucleotides, the CDR3 is TGTGCCAGCAGCCCCTGGGGAGCGGGAGGGCCAGCAGATACGCAGTATTTT.

This chain links TRBV18 with TRBJ1-4, with 7 positions matching TRBD1. Germline V CDR1 and CDR2: KGHSH, LQKENI. The junction had 3 bases not matched to a gene; V was cut back by 2 bases and J by 3 bases. This CDR3 has 15 residues. The CDR3 region has the DNA TGTGCCAGCTCACCAACAGGGGCGTCTAATGAAAAACTGTTTTTT. Amino acids: CASSPTGASNEKLFF.

The gene calls are TRBV5-1 and TRBJ2-4; weak D call: TRBD1 (6 bases). The germline V gene encodes CDR1 SGHRS and CDR2 YFSETQ. CDR3 length: 17 residues. Trimming removed 4 bases at V and 4 bases at J, with 21 bases between. The CDR3 region is CASSPVGVGATKNIQYF. The CDR3 DNA is TGCGCCAGCAGCCCAGTTGGCGTGGGGGCCACAAAAAACATTCAGTACTTC.

V and J are TRBV3-1 (or the pseudogene TRBV3-2) and TRBJ2-7; D might be TRBD2 (6 bases). The CDR3 consists of 15 residues. Germline V gene data show CDR1 as LGHDT and CDR2 as YNNKEL (reference sequence). V shed 4 bases and J shed 2 bases, with 15 bases lying between them. The CDR3 loop reads CASSRSVAGPYEQYF. CDR3 DNA sequence: TGTGCCAGCAGCCGGTCGGTGGCGGGGCCCTACGAGCAGTACTTC.

The chain uses TRBV18 and TRBJ1-2; the match to TRBD1 covers 7 bases. J lost 7 bases, V lost 4 bases, and 0 bases had no gene match. Per the germline V gene, CDR1 is KGHSH and CDR2 is LQKENI. The CDR3 extends over 11 amino acids. The CDR3 DNA reads TGTGCCAGCTCACGGGACAGTGGCTACACCTTC. This encodes CASSRDSGYTF. The full variable domain, its missing parts supplied by reference TRBV18 and TRBJ1-2, is NAGVMQNPRHLVRRRGQEARLRCSPMKGHSHVYWYRQLPEEGLKFMVYLQKENIIDESGMPKERFSAEFPKEGPSILRIQQVVRGDSAAYFCASSRDSGYTFGSGTRLTVV.

This clone is a singleton in its sample. The chain recombines TRBV30 with TRBJ1-2; D possibly corresponds to TRBD1 (5 bases). Between the trimmed V and J ends, which lost 4 bases and 3 bases, there was a span of 15 bases. The length of the CDR3 is 14 residues. Germline CDR1 reads GTSNPN; CDR2 reads SVGIG (reference sequence). CDR3 nucleotides: TGTGCCTGGACTCTCAGGGTAGCAGACTATGGCTACACCTTC. Translation gives CAWTLRVADYGYTF.

The chain employs TRBV7-8 and TRBJ2-7; D is possibly TRBD2 (5 bases). The CDR3 is made up of 15 amino acids. Germline assignment: CDR1 SGHVS and CDR2 FQNEAQ. V gave up 5 bases and J gave up 3 bases, with 17 bases separating them. In DNA form, the CDR3 reads TGTGCCAGCAGCGCTAGCTGGTCAGCTGGCTACGAGCAGTACTTC. Translated: CASSASWSAGYEQYF.

The chain recombines TRBV11-1 with TRBJ2-4; 7 nucleotides align to TRBD2. Germline V gives CDR1 SGHAT, CDR2 FQDESV (reference sequence). Losses at the gene ends were 5 bases for V and 3 bases for J; bases not matched to a gene: 10. The CDR3 has 16 amino acids. The CDR3 bases are TGTGCCAGCAGCCCCGAGACCCGGGAGGTCAAAAACATTCAGTACTTC. This encodes CASSPETREVKNIQYF.

The chain recombines TRBV5-1 with TRBJ1-1, with D unclear. Germline V gene sequence: CDR1 SGHRS, CDR2 YFSETQ. Trimming stripped 3 bases from V and 7 bases from J, with 10 bases between. This CDR3 has 12 amino acids. The CDR3 coding sequence is TGCGCCAGCAGCTCTTTGGGGAGTGAAGCTTTCTTT. It specifies CASSSLGSEAFF.

The rearrangement links TRBV6-2 or TRBV6-3 to TRBJ1-5, with unresolved D. Deletions cut 5 bases from V and 2 bases from J, with 22 bases between. Per the germline V gene, CDR1 is MNHEY and CDR2 is SVGEGT. The CDR3 covers 18 residues. This CDR3 reads CASSTTLFGRVGNQPQHF. CDR3 DNA sequence: TGTGCCAGCAGTACCACCCTCTTCGGGAGAGTAGGCAATCAGCCCCAGCATTTT.

This clone was seen once. The V gene is TRBV15, the J gene TRBJ2-7; 11 bases match TRBD2. The germline CDR1 and CDR2 sequences are LNHNV and YYDKDF (reference sequence). Trimming cost V 0 bases and J 6 bases; bases outside gene matches: 10. This CDR3 is built from 17 residues. CDR3 protein: CATSRDLGATSGIEQYF. In DNA, the CDR3 is TGTGCCACCAGCAGAGATTTAGGTGCGACTAGCGGGATCGAGCAGTACTTC. Full variable domain (rest looked up from reference TRBV15 and TRBJ2-7): DAMVIQNPRYQVTQFGKPVTLSCSQTLNHNVMYWYQQKSSQAPKLLFHYYDKDFNNEADTPDNFQSRRPNTSFCFLDIRSPGLGDTAMYLCATSRDLGATSGIEQYFGPGTRLTVT.

This clone appeared a single time. The chain recombines TRBV19 with TRBJ1-2; D may be TRBD1 (5 bases). V lost 1 base and J 8 bases, leaving 11 bases between the germline ends. CDR1 LNHDA and CDR2 SQIVND come from the germline V gene (reference sequence). This CDR3 spans 13 amino acids. DNA for the CDR3: TGTGCCAGTAGTATAGCCAGGGCGGGGGGCTACACCTTC. As protein: CASSIARAGGYTF.

This chain joins TRBV6-5 and TRBJ1-2, with TRBD1 as a possible D gene (5 bases). The germline CDR1 and CDR2 sequences are MNHEY and SVGAGI. Deletions cut 0 bases from V and 4 bases from J, with 12 bases between. This CDR3 has 15 residues. The CDR3 DNA sequence: TGTGCCAGCAGTTACTCGCAAGGGGCCCCCTATGGCTACACCTTC. Residues: CASSYSQGAPYGYTF.

CDR3 sequence reads: CASSAGQASYGYTF. CDR3 sequence (DNA): TGTGCCAGCAGTGCGGGACAGGCCTCCTATGGCTACACCTTC. J is TRBJ1-2 and V is TRBV2, with 8 nucleotides matching TRBD1. The CDR3 loop spans 14 amino acids. V lost 4 bases, J lost 4 bases, and 5 bases stayed unmatched. Per germline, CDR1 SNHLY and CDR2 FYNNEI. Supplemented by reference TRBV2 and TRBJ1-2, the full variable domain reads EPEVTQTPSHQVTQMGQEVILRCVPISNHLYFYWYRQILGQKVEFLVSFYNNEISEKSEIFDDQFSVERPDGSNFTLKIRSTKLEDSAMYFCASSAGQASYGYTFGSGTRLTVV.

This chain joins TRBV12-3 or TRBV12-4 and TRBJ1-5, with 10 bases lining up with TRBD1. The CDR3 consists of 11 residues. With V trimmed by 7 bases and J by 16 bases, 7 bases remained unmatched. As DNA, the CDR3 is TGTGCCAGCACGCGCGGACAGGGGGAACATTTT. Translating it yields CASTRGQGEHF.

The chain is built from TRBV27 and TRBJ2-7, with 9 bases lining up with TRBD1. The V gene end was trimmed by 3 bases and the J gene end by 3 bases; junction bases not matched to a gene: 9. Germline loops: CDR1 MNHEY, CDR2 SMNVEV (reference sequence). The CDR3 consists of 16 residues. The CDR3 loop reads CASSLIRQGDSYEQYF. CDR3 DNA sequence: TGTGCCAGCAGTTTGATACGACAGGGGGACAGCTACGAGCAGTACTTC.

The V and J genes are TRBV5-1 and TRBJ1-2, with TRBD1 matching 11 bases. The CDR3 has 14 amino acids. Per the germline V gene, CDR1 is SGHRS and CDR2 is YFSETQ. V dropped 6 bases and J dropped 9; count of bases not matched to a gene: 10. The CDR3 sequence is CASNDGTGGLSYTF. As DNA, the CDR3 is TGCGCCAGCAACGACGGGACAGGGGGTTTGAGCTACACCTTC.

The rearrangement uses TRBV12-5 and TRBJ1-5; D is ambiguous. V was trimmed by 0 bases and J by 0 bases, leaving 12 bases between them. The germline V gene has CDR1 LGHNT and CDR2 FRNRAP. The CDR3 runs to 17 residues. The CDR3 DNA follows: TGTGCTAGTGGTTTGGTCCCGGACTCTTATAGCAATCAGCCCCAGCATTTT. Encoded protein: CASGLVPDSYSNQPQHF.

The rearrangement uses TRBV27 and TRBJ1-1, with 8 bases that match TRBD1. Germline lookup yields CDR1 MNHEY and CDR2 SMNVEV (reference sequence). This CDR3 comprises 15 residues. V dropped 7 bases and J dropped 2; count of bases not matched to a gene: 9. CDR3 nucleotide sequence: TGTGCCAGCAAGCCGGACAGGGCGAGAAACACTGAAGCTTTCTTT. This encodes CASKPDRARNTEAFF.

The rearrangement joins TRBV4-1 to TRBJ2-7; tentatively, D is TRBD2 (6 bases). Germline CDR1 is MGHRA and CDR2 is YSYEKL. This CDR3 comprises 13 residues. Trimming stripped 2 bases from V and 5 bases from J, with 10 bases between. The DNA for the CDR3 is TGCGCCAGCAGCCAAAGTTTAGCGGACGAGCAGTACTTC. As protein: CASSQSLADEQYF.